A single sample gave rise to the 8 T cell receptor beta chains below, sequenced in a study of cytomegalovirus exposure and HLA in healthy donors. PCR primers comprised 60 Vbeta and 13 Jbeta primers. Assay used: immunoSEQ multiplex PCR; TCRdb lists only in-frame clones, some missing. The table includes 120,000 or so clones, approximately 72% detected once. The sequencing sample was made of PBMCs. The receptors were gathered from a man between 18 and 35 years old in good health and CMV-seronegative.

In this sample, this clone turned up a few times. This sequence joins TRBV10-1 and TRBJ1-2, with D perhaps matching TRBD1 (5 bases). This CDR3 region has 13 residues. Trimming pared 6 bases from V and 3 bases from J, leaving 11 bases between. From germline, CDR1 is WNHNN and CDR2 SYGVQD (reference sequence). This CDR3 is CASSPRVDYGYTF. CDR3 in DNA: TGCGCCAGCAGCCCCAGGGTTGACTATGGCTACACCTTC.

The chain recombines TRBV9 with TRBJ1-5, with D perhaps matching TRBD1 (6 bases). V shed 0 bases and J shed 5 bases, with 12 bases lying between them. Germline CDR1 reads SGDLS; CDR2 reads YYNGEE. This CDR3 region has 15 residues. In nucleotides, the CDR3 is TGTGCCAGCAGCGTAGCAGGGGCCGTTGATCAGCCCCAGCATTTT. Translation gives CASSVAGAVDQPQHF. Complete variable domain (other parts from reference TRBV9 and TRBJ1-5): DSGVTQTPKHLITATGQRVTLRCSPRSGDLSVYWYQQSLDQGLQFLIQYYNGEERAKGNILERFSAQQFPDLHSELNLSSLELGDSALYFCASSVAGAVDQPQHFGDGTRLSIL.

The chain joins TRBV14 to TRBJ1-4; D unresolved. V was clipped by 0 bases and J by 2 bases, with 10 bases between them. The CDR3 is made up of 16 amino acids. From germline, CDR1 is SGHDN and CDR2 FVKESK. CDR3 nucleotide sequence: TGTGCCAGCAGCCAAGATTACGGAGAGACTAATGAAAAACTGTTTTTT. Protein sequence: CASSQDYGETNEKLFF.

The chain has TRBV30 and TRBJ1-3; 8 bases agree with TRBD1. The CDR3 is made up of 14 amino acids. Germline loops: CDR1 GTSNPN, CDR2 SVGIG (reference sequence). The V and J ends lost 1 base and 5 bases, in that order; junction bases with no gene match: 4. The CDR3 loop is CAWSDGQGRNTIYF. The DNA of the CDR3 is TGTGCCTGGAGTGACGGACAGGGCAGAAACACCATATATTTT.

This rearrangement joins TRBV7-9 to TRBJ2-1; 8 nucleotides align to TRBD1. After removal of 5 bases from V and 8 bases from J, the junction contained 8 bases not matched to a gene. The CDR3 runs 14 residues. Germline-derived CDR1 and CDR2 are SEHNR and FQNEAQ (reference sequence). The CDR3 loop reads CASSESDREDEQFF. The CDR3 DNA reads TGTGCCAGCAGCGAATCGGACAGGGAGGATGAGCAGTTCTTC.

Points on this clone: Other nucleotide sequences in the sample specify the same CDR3. The chain has TRBV6-5 and TRBJ1-1; D is ambiguous. V was shortened by 0 bases and J by 1 base, with 6 bases between the two germline ends. CDR3 length: 14 residues. CDR1 is MNHEY and CDR2 is SVGAGI in the germline V gene. The CDR3 region is CASSYSAENTEAFF. CDR3 nucleotides: TGTGCCAGCAGTTACTCGGCAGAGAACACTGAAGCTTTCTTT.

The chain combines TRBV5-6 with TRBJ2-2, with D possibly matching TRBD2 (6 bases). The CDR3 runs to 14 residues. The germline V gene has CDR1 SGHDT and CDR2 YYEEEE. Between the trimmed V and J ends, which lost 3 bases and 2 bases, there was a span of 8 bases. The CDR3 sequence is CASSSGLNTGELFF. The CDR3 DNA reads TGTGCCAGCAGCTCGGGACTCAACACCGGGGAGCTGTTTTTT.

This clone was counted once. The chain joins TRBV7-9 to TRBJ2-4; a possible D gene is TRBD1 (6 bases). Germline lookup yields CDR1 SEHNR and CDR2 FQNEAQ (reference sequence). V was pared by 3 bases and J by 5 bases, with 11 bases between. The CDR3 extends over 14 amino acids. CDR3 loop: CASSFSGAENIQYF. CDR3 nucleotide sequence: TGTGCCAGCAGCTTTTCAGGGGCCGAAAACATTCAGTACTTC.